This entry concerns a single TCR beta chain. This clone was detected a few times. The specificity of this receptor is unknown. No much larger clone exists at a distance of one base, and base qualities are not known. This entry is derived from a study of blood T cell repertoires in COVID-19 (dated by TCRdb to the early 2020s). Some background on the complete study: Samples covering the acute and convalescent phases of COVID-19 were provided by collaborators in the United States, Italy and Spain. The material from the prospective study consisted of cDNA or gDNA derived from T cells, B-cell-depleted T cells, or PBMCs. Subjects who had been exposed to COVID-19, were actively infected with it, or had recovered from it provided the deeply sampled blood TCRbeta repertoires that made up the dataset. A freely available public database, intended as a resource for researchers studying the immune response to SARS-CoV-2, is where the repertoires were released. The samples were drawn from the first 160 participants of the ongoing ImmuneRACE study and from more than 1,000 subjects provided by 6 global collaborators. A de-identified subject ID, COVID-19 status, age in years and sex were almost always included in the sample metadata. Where available, HLA class I and class II types were taken from metadata supplied by the sample provider and were not determined by assay-based typing.

In the prospective study, participants were roughly 18 to 89 years old, resided in 24 geographic areas of the United States, and were enrolled through a virtual design. To assign participants to cohorts, the prospective study relied on clinical history that participants themselves reported in a screening survey and a study questionnaire. Exposed participants had been in contact with someone with a PCR-confirmed or clinician-diagnosed COVID-19 case within 2 weeks of study entry. Each participant in the prospective study had whole blood, serum and a nasopharyngeal or oropharyngeal swab collected by mobile phlebotomists. Prospective study participants could optionally give additional blood draws and questionnaires over an approximately two-month period. Prospective study blood samples were shipped either frozen or at room temperature before DNA extraction. V loses 5 bases at its end and J loses 6 bases; junction bases beyond the gene matches: 6. From its cysteine to its phenylalanine, the CDR3 spans 14 amino acids. Only the CDR3 part of the read is kept: 42 bases, read in frame from the first base. Per the germline V gene, SGHDT is the CDR1 and YYEEEE is the CDR2.

What the work shows at the level of the full study, not this receptor alone: How much clinical and demographic metadata was included differed by source and by participant, and the metadata was provided uncurated.

TCRbeta CDR3 regions were amplified from genomic DNA using the immunoSEQ Assay, a bias-controlled multiplex PCR. In the paper's pipeline: Nucleated cell counts per sample were estimated from amplification of reference gene primers within the assay. To quantify the absolute abundance of each unique TCRbeta CDR3 rearrangement, sequence reads were collapsed and filtered. For each sample, productive Simpson clonality was calculated as the square root of Simpson's diversity index over productive rearrangements. In TCRdb, the immuneACCESS table is reduced to in-frame sequences with V and J assigned. These tables do not hold every clone; where another copy was compared, an unresolved V gene accounts for under half, and the others remain unexplained. V and J calls and clone size come straight from that table; D and trimming were deduced from the DNA. Recorded for this sample are 300,000 to 350,000 clones; 90% to 95% of them occurred a single time. The top ten clonotypes cover roughly 3.6% of the sample.

Sequences were obtained from PBMCs or T cells enriched from blood (not recorded which). The origin of this receptor is a woman in her twenties or thirties who had been exposed to COVID-19. The chain is encoded by TRBV5-6 joined to TRBJ2-2; the junction holds 8 bases that match TRBD1. The nucleotide sequence reads as follows: TGTGCCAGCAGTGGACAGGGCTACTCCGGGGAGCTGTTTTTT. This sequence encodes CASSGQGYSGELFF.